This TCR beta chain was retrieved from a study of T-cell memory formation after mild COVID-19. MiXCR, applied by TCRdb to the 5' RACE reads, yields one record per CDR3 protein. The sample has approximately 210,000 distinct CDR3 sequences; 25% to 35% are singletons. This CDR3 spans 14 amino acids. The V gene lost 4 bases and the J gene lost 4 bases, with 16 bases spanning the gap. The germline V gene encodes CDR1 DFQATT and CDR2 SNEGSKA (reference sequence). This clonotype has only a few counts. This TCR was sampled from an adult woman who had mild COVID-19 (a few samples of this study predate the infection). Cell type and time point are not known. What was sequenced was PBMCs or a T cell subset sorted from them (not recorded which). This chain joins TRBV20-1 and TRBJ2-5; D is possibly TRBD1 (6 bases). The CDR3 DNA reads as TGCAGTGCTACTGAGGACAGATGGGGAGAGACCCAGTACTTC. Translation gives CSATEDRWGETQYF.